Listed below are T cell receptor beta chains from one sample, sequenced in a study of blood T cells in healthy people across ages. TCRdb re-analysed the 5' RACE reads in MiXCR, keeping a single row per CDR3 protein. This sample has 800,000 or so distinct CDR3 sequences, with 60% to 80% found just once. Specimen: blood. The receptors come from a young man in good health. CDR3s include the opening cysteine and the closing phenylalanine or tryptophan. A D gene is named only where the DNA matches it firmly. A clone size is listed for some rows: how often the clone was seen (once, few, many), or a class if it is expanded.

CDR3aa	CDR3nt	v_gene	abundance	j_gene	d_gene
CASSPTVMNTEAFF	TGCGCCAGCAGCCCTACAGTGATGAACACTGAAGCTTTCTTT	TRBV5-1	few	TRBJ1-1	-
CAILSGGELFF	TGTGCCATCTTATCTGGCGGGGAGCTGTTTTTT	TRBV27	-	TRBJ2-2	-
CASSLVWGDGAYEQYF	TGTGCCAGCAGCCTAGTATGGGGGGACGGGGCTTACGAGCAGTACTTC	TRBV3-1	once	TRBJ2-7	-
CSASSGGDNEQFF	TGCAGCGCGAGTAGCGGGGGGGACAATGAGCAGTTCTTC	TRBV29-1	-	TRBJ2-1	TRBD2
CASSSVWGSGQETQYF	TGTGCCAGCAGCTCTGTGTGGGGAAGCGGACAAGAGACCCAGTACTTC	TRBV7-8	-	TRBJ2-5	-
CASSVDEGLSYEQYF	TGTGCCAGCAGCGTAGATGAGGGGCTCTCCTACGAGCAGTACTTC	TRBV9	-	TRBJ2-7	-
CASSLPDRSHREQYF	TGTGCCAGCAGTTTACCTGACAGGTCCCACAGGGAGCAGTACTTC	TRBV28	-	TRBJ2-7	-
CASRLQKNTEAFF	TGTGCCAGCAGGCTTCAGAAGAACACTGAAGCTTTCTTT	TRBV7-2	-	TRBJ1-1	-
CASSYGDPDLSPLHF	TGTGCCAGCAGTTACGGGGACCCCGATCTTTCACCCCTCCACTTT	TRBV6-5	once	TRBJ1-6	-
CATKLAGADSDTQYF	TGTGCCACCAAACTAGCGGGGGCCGATTCAGATACGCAGTATTTT	TRBV24-1	-	TRBJ2-3	TRBD2
CASNRQGVADTQYF	TGTGCCAGCAACCGACAGGGTGTCGCAGATACGCAGTATTTT	TRBV6-2/TRBV6-3	-	TRBJ2-3	TRBD1
CASSLGQLESPLHF	TGCGCCAGCAGCTTGGGTCAGCTTGAATCACCCCTCCACTTT	TRBV5-1	-	TRBJ1-6	-
CASSPTGYYYEQYF	TGCGCCAGCAGCCCGACAGGGTATTACTACGAGCAGTACTTC	TRBV5-1	few	TRBJ2-7	TRBD1
CASSQETAPGANEQFF	TGCGCCAGCAGCCAAGAAACCGCCCCAGGAGCTAATGAGCAGTTCTTC	TRBV4-3	-	TRBJ2-1	-
CSASAPGLAGSGGLNEQYF	TGCAGTGCTTCCGCTCCGGGACTAGCGGGGTCCGGCGGGCTAAATGAGCAGTACTTC	TRBV20-1	once	TRBJ2-5	TRBD2
CAWSVLDSGANVLTF	TGTGCCTGGAGTGTATTAGACTCTGGGGCCAACGTCCTGACTTTC	TRBV30	-	TRBJ2-6	-
CASSLQGATLHF	TGTGCCAGCAGCCTCCAGGGGGCCACCCTCCACTTT	TRBV16	-	TRBJ1-6	TRBD1
CASSGGGEQFF	TGTGCCAGCAGCGGTGGCGGTGAGCAGTTCTTC	TRBV7-2	few	TRBJ2-1	-
CASSQGDSKALQYF	TGTGCCAGCAGCCAAGGGGATTCGAAGGCCCTACAGTACTTC	TRBV3-1	-	TRBJ2-4	-
CASSFGLDPVEQFF	TGTGCCAGCAGCTTCGGACTAGACCCTGTGGAGCAGTTCTTC	TRBV7-9	many	TRBJ2-1	TRBD2
CSAARGGYDTQYF	TGCAGTGCGGCCCGAGGGGGATATGATACGCAGTATTTT	TRBV20-1	-	TRBJ2-3	-
CASGQGKNGYTF	TGTGCCAGCGGACAGGGGAAAAATGGCTACACCTTC	TRBV6-7	-	TRBJ1-2	TRBD1
CASSGGRDLYEQYF	TGCGCCAGCAGCGGAGGGAGGGATCTGTACGAGCAGTACTTC	TRBV5-1	-	TRBJ2-7	TRBD2
CASSSPGSPYEQYF	TGTGCCAGCAGCTCCCCGGGTTCCCCTTACGAGCAGTACTTC	TRBV5-4	few	TRBJ2-7	-
CASSLAQVAGGTDTQYF	TGCGCCAGCAGCTTGGCCCAAGTAGCGGGGGGCACAGATACGCAGTATTTT	TRBV5-1	-	TRBJ2-3	TRBD2
CASSQELGGGAGDTQYF	TGTGCCAGCAGCCAAGAATTAGGCGGGGGGGCTGGAGATACGCAGTATTTT	TRBV3-1	once	TRBJ2-3	TRBD2
CASSLAGGSRTGEQYF	TGTGCCAGCAGCTTAGCCGGGGGGAGCCGTACGGGGGAGCAGTACTTC	TRBV7-2	many	TRBJ2-7	TRBD2
CSAGDTYYNEQFF	TGCAGCGCCGGGGACACCTACTACAATGAGCAGTTCTTC	TRBV29-1	once	TRBJ2-1	-
CASSQVVGKWYGYTF	TGCGCCAGCAGCCAAGTTGTGGGGAAGTGGTATGGCTACACCTTC	TRBV4-3	-	TRBJ1-2	-
CSVAPQETQYF	TGCAGCGTTGCACCCCAAGAGACCCAGTACTTC	TRBV29-1	many	TRBJ2-5	-
CASSLGPSLYNKQFF	TGCGCCAGCAGCTTGGGGCCCTCCCTCTACAATAAGCAGTTCTTC	TRBV5-1	-	TRBJ2-1	-
CASSLNRGRRETQYF	TGTGCCAGCAGCCTTAACAGGGGGCGCAGGGAGACCCAGTACTTC	TRBV7-2	-	TRBJ2-5	TRBD1
CASSPRTGGFAKNIQYF	TGTGCCAGCAGCCCGAGGACAGGGGGTTTTGCCAAAAACATTCAGTACTTC	TRBV7-9	-	TRBJ2-4	TRBD1
CSVTLRTTDTQYF	TGCAGCGTTACCCTGCGGACCACAGATACGCAGTATTTT	TRBV29-1	-	TRBJ2-3	-
CASSPGQGTNEKQFF	TGTGCCAGCAGCCCCGGACAGGGAACTAATGAAAAACAGTTTTTT	TRBV12-3/TRBV12-4	-	TRBJ1-4	TRBD1
CSALNPGVGEQYF	TGCAGTGCTCTCAATCCAGGGGTTGGTGAGCAGTACTTC	TRBV20-1	-	TRBJ2-5	-
CASSYPGHDTYEQYF	TGTGCCAGCAGTTACCCAGGCCACGACACCTACGAGCAGTACTTC	TRBV6-6	-	TRBJ2-7	-
CASSTLAGGLQETQYF	TGTGCCAGCAGCACCTTAGCGGGGGGACTTCAAGAGACCCAGTACTTC	TRBV7-2	few	TRBJ2-5	TRBD2
CASSVGGRHNEQFF	TGTGCCAGCAGCGTAGGGGGTAGACACAATGAGCAGTTCTTC	TRBV9	-	TRBJ2-1	-
CASSVGGGVNTGELFF	TGTGCCAGCAGCGTAGGGGGAGGGGTGAACACCGGGGAGTTGTTTTTT	TRBV9	-	TRBJ2-2	TRBD2
CSAPTSGENEQFF	TGCAGTGCTCCGACTAGCGGGGAAAATGAGCAGTTCTTC	TRBV20-1	-	TRBJ2-1	TRBD2